This T cell receptor (beta chain) stems from a study of blood T cell repertoires in COVID-19. Whole-study context: From the United States, Italy and Spain came samples of acute and convalescent COVID-19.

Germline CDR1 reads KGHDR; CDR2 reads SFDVKD. The CDR3 is 16 residues long. Trimming at V came to 4 bases and at J to 1 base, leaving 5 bases not matched to a gene. The table lists this clone with a count of one. Only in-frame clones appear in the TCRdb table, and some are missing; sequencing was by immunoSEQ multiplex PCR. The repertoire has about 140,000 clones, approximately 88% of them found once; the top ten carry roughly a tenth. The chain carries TRBV24-1 and TRBJ2-7; 11 bases align to TRBD2. Specimen: peripheral blood. This sequence was found in a man aged 55 to 70 with active or convalescent COVID-19. In DNA, the CDR3 is TGTGCCACCAGTGACCCCGGGACTAGCGGATCCTACGAGCAGTACTTC. Its protein product is CATSDPGTSGSYEQYF.